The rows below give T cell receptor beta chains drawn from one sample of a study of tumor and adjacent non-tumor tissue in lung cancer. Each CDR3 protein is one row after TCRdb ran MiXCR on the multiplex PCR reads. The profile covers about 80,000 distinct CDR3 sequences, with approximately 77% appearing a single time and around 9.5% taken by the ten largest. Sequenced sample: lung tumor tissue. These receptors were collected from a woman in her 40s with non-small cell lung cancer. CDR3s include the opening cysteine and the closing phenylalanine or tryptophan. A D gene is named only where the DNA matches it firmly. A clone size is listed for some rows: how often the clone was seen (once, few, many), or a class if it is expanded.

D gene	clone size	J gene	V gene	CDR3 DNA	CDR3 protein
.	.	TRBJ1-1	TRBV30	.	CTWSVGLGSGQGALF
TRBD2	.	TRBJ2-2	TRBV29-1	TGCAGCGTTGAAGAGGGGGGGAATCGGGTAGACGAGGAGCTGTTTTTT	CSVEEGGNRVDEELFF
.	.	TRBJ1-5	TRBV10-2	TGCACCAGCAGTGACAGGACTAATCAGCCCCAGCATTTT	CTSSDRTNQPQHF
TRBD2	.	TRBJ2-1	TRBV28	TGTGCCAGCAGTCTCCCGGCGACTAGCGTCATCAATGAGCAGTTCTTC	CASSLPATSVINEQFF
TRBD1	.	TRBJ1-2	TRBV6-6	TGTGCCAGCAGTACGGGACAGATGAGGGTGAACTATGGCTACACCTTC	CASSTGQMRVNYGYTF
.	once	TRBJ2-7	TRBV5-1	TGCGCCAGCAGCTCCGTACGGAACGTGGACTACGAGCAGTACTTC	CASSSVRNVDYEQYF
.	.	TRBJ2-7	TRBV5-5	TGTGCCAGCAGCCGGGATCCCACCTACGAGTGGTACTTC	CASSRDPTYEWYF
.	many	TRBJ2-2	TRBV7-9	TGTGCCAGCAGCTTCCTGACAGGTTACACCGGGGAGCTGTTTTTT	CASSFLTGYTGELFF
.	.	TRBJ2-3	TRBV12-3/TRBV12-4	TGTGCCAGCATTTTCCTAGGCCTCTATCAGCCCCAGTATTTT	CASIFLGLYQPQYF
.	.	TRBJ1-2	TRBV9	TGTGCCAGCAGCGTAGAACTGGGTGAAGGTACTGGCTACACCTTC	CASSVELGEGTGYTF